This TCR beta chain was sequenced for a study of cytomegalovirus exposure and HLA in healthy donors. The wider study: The Caucasian-associated ancestry cluster held around 76% of approximately 400 genotyped donors.

Regarding this clone: The target antigen is unknown.

Primers for the PCR totalled 60 Vbeta and 13 Jbeta. Method: immunoSEQ multiplex PCR; TCRdb's copy keeps in-frame clones and lacks some. The sample spans about 72,000 clones; the ten largest clones claim 2.5% to 3%. General study results and limits: Sequencing likely produced, as an artifact, a cluster of highly shared sequence variants.

The ends were cut back, 3 bases at V and 4 bases at J, with 15 bases in the middle. Germline lookup yields CDR1 KGHSH and CDR2 LQKENI. The CDR3 totals 15 residues. All donors participated as healthy donors of bone marrow. This sequence was found in a man aged 35 to 55 in good health and CMV-seronegative. The sequenced sample consisted of PBMCs. The chain is built from TRBV18 and TRBJ1-2; D is unclear. The CDR3 DNA reads TGTGCCAGCTCACCTAATTTTCCTAATTCCTATGGCTACACCTTC. This sequence encodes CASSPNFPNSYGYTF.